This TCR beta chain was sequenced in a study of read filtering for tumor transcriptome and immune sequencing. The library was built from roughly 400 ng RNA with molecular barcoded adaptors for alpha/delta and beta/gamma chains. TCRdb used MiXCR to reprocess the reads, holding one entry per CDR3 protein. The sample has fewer than 50,000 distinct CDR3 sequences, approximately 15% seen once; the top ten hold 25% to 30%. In the case of this clonotype: One base away lies a much larger clone, so this may be a sequencing read error.

V lost 3 bases and J lost 6; bases outside the gene matches: 13. CDR1 and CDR2 from the germline V gene are DFQATT and SNEGSKA (reference sequence). The CDR3 has 15 residues. Material: a population of CD138-negative cells sorted from bone marrow. The chain employs TRBV20-1 and TRBJ2-5; 7 nucleotides agree with TRBD2. The TCR sequence derives from a donor at least 40 years old with multiple myeloma. As DNA, the CDR3 is TGCAGTGCTAGTTTAGTGCGGGAGTACCCGAAGACCCAGTACTTC. This translates into CSASLVREYPKTQYF.